This T cell receptor (beta chain) stems from a study of OX40 agonist ivuxolimab in advanced cancers. Study summary: Hepatocellular carcinoma, melanoma, renal cell or head and neck cancer was diagnosed in the dose-escalation patients. Three patients got partial responses; one had hepatocellular carcinoma and two had cutaneous melanoma.

The assay was immunoSEQ multiplex PCR, and TCRdb's table has in-frame clones only and misses some. This sample has approximately 54,000 clones; roughly 92% occur once, and the top ten carry around 12%. Of note for this clone: The antigen remains undetermined.

Study-wide findings and caveats: More expanded clones were seen, on average, in CD8+ T cells than in CD4+.

Blood draws occurred at baseline, cycle 4 day 1, and cycle 7 day 1. The material sequenced was CD4+ or CD8+ T cells sorted from blood, taken in a trial of the OX40 agonist ivuxolimab. The receptor was isolated from an adult with an advanced solid tumor such as melanoma, head and neck, liver or kidney cancer.

This CDR3 reads CASSQAWRGGGYTF. The CDR3 DNA is TGCGCCAGCAGCCAAGCGTGGCGGGGGGGTGGCTACACCTTC. This chain links TRBV4-1 with TRBJ1-2; D perhaps matches TRBD1 (5 bases). The CDR3 extends over 14 amino acids. V gave up 1 base and J gave up 7 bases, with 13 bases separating them. Per the germline V gene, CDR1 is MGHRA and CDR2 is YSYEKL.